This passage covers 17 T cell receptor beta chains from one sample sequenced in a study of cytomegalovirus exposure and HLA in healthy donors. PCR primers comprised 60 Vbeta and 13 Jbeta primers. Some clones are missing from TCRdb's copy, which holds only in-frame ones; the method was immunoSEQ multiplex PCR. The sample records roughly 110,000 clones, about 80% being singletons. The specimen sequenced was PBMCs. Receptor source: a woman aged 18-29 years in good health and CMV-seropositive.

The chain combines TRBV19 with TRBJ2-7; TRBD2 matches 9 bases. The CDR3 is made up of 14 amino acids. Germline V lookup: CDR1 LNHDA, CDR2 SQIVND (reference sequence). V lost 8 bases, J lost 4 bases, and 9 bases stayed unmatched. The CDR3 loop is CASPWREGNYEQYF. CDR3 nucleotide sequence: TGTGCCAGTCCTTGGCGGGAGGGTAATTACGAGCAGTACTTC.

This chain connects TRBV5-1 to TRBJ2-5; 8 bases align to TRBD2. The length of the CDR3 is 16 residues. Trimming removed 0 bases from V and 5 bases from J; junction bases left unmatched: 9. The V gene's germline CDR1 is SGHRS and CDR2 YFSETQ. The CDR3 sequence: CASSLARREGLETQYF. CDR3 DNA sequence: TGCGCCAGCAGCTTGGCGCGTCGGGAGGGCCTGGAGACCCAGTACTTC. Looking up the rest from reference TRBV5-1 and TRBJ2-5 gives the full variable domain: KAGVTQTPRYLIKTRGQQVTLSCSPISGHRSVSWYQQTPGQGLQFLFEYFSETQRNKGNFPGRFSGRQFSNSRSEMNVSTLELGDSALYLCASSLARREGLETQYFGPGTRLLVL.

The chain combines TRBV7-2 with TRBJ1-1, with 8 positions matching TRBD1. After removal of 4 bases from V and 3 bases from J, the junction contained 7 bases not matched to a gene. Germline V gene lookup returns CDR1 SGHTA and CDR2 FQGNSA. The CDR3 sequence is 15 residues long. This CDR3 reads CASSSDRESDTEAFF. The CDR3 DNA sequence: TGTGCCAGCAGCTCGGACAGGGAGTCGGACACTGAAGCTTTCTTT.

This chain connects TRBV6-1 to TRBJ1-2; no clear D gene. Looked up from germline, CDR1 is MNHNS and CDR2 is SASEGT. The CDR3 is made up of 14 amino acids. Trimming stripped 8 bases from V and 1 base from J, with 14 bases between. The CDR3 DNA follows: TGTGCCAGCTCTAAGGGAGGGAATAACTATGGCTACACCTTC. It specifies CASSKGGNNYGYTF.

J is TRBJ2-3 and V is TRBV10-3; 7 bases agree with TRBD1. V gave up 2 bases and J gave up 0 bases; unmatched junction bases: 8. From germline, CDR1 is ENHRY and CDR2 SYGVKD. This CDR3 contains 17 residues. CDR3 DNA sequence: TGTGCCATCAGTGAGACAGGGGCGCCGACCAGCACAGATACGCAGTATTTT. Translating it yields CAISETGAPTSTDTQYF.

V gene TRBV14 combines with J gene TRBJ2-5; 13 bases match TRBD2. The germline CDR1 and CDR2 sequences are SGHDN and FVKESK. The CDR3 has 17 amino acids. The V and J ends lost 2 bases and 5 bases, in that order; junction bases with no gene match: 8. CDR3 nucleotides: TGTGCCAGCAGCCAATACCGAGGACTAGCGGGGGAGGAGACCCAGTACTTC. Translating it yields CASSQYRGLAGEETQYF.

The chain uses TRBV10-3 and TRBJ2-1; D perhaps matches TRBD1 (5 bases). Germline CDR1 reads ENHRY; CDR2 reads SYGVKD. CDR3 length: 13 amino acids. Trimming pared 8 bases from V and 2 bases from J, leaving 10 bases between. CDR3 sequence (DNA): TGTGCCATCTCGCCAGGGCCCTACAATGAGCAGTTCTTC. It is translated as CAISPGPYNEQFF.

The gene calls are TRBV11-2 and TRBJ1-1; D remains unclear. Germline-derived CDR1 and CDR2 are SGHAT and FQNNGV. V was pared by 2 bases and J by 0 bases, with 4 bases between. This CDR3 comprises 13 residues. The CDR3 region is CASSLFMNTEAFF. The DNA for the CDR3 is TGTGCCAGCAGCTTATTTATGAACACTGAAGCTTTCTTT.

The V call is TRBV4-1, the J call TRBJ1-5, with TRBD1 identical over 9 bases. CDR1 MGHRA and CDR2 YSYEKL come from the germline V gene. This CDR3 region has 16 residues. J lost 2 bases, V lost 4 bases, and 6 bases had no gene match. The CDR3, as DNA: TGCGCCAGCAGCCGGACGGGACAGGGAGGCAATCAGCCCCAGCATTTT. Its translation is CASSRTGQGGNQPQHF.

The chain joins TRBV19 to TRBJ2-5, with D possibly matching TRBD2 (5 bases). The V end was cut by 1 base, the J end by 4 bases, with 10 bases between. The V gene's germline CDR1 is LNHDA and CDR2 SQIVND (reference sequence). This CDR3 is 14 amino acids long. In DNA, the CDR3 is TGTGCCAGTAGTATAGGTAGCGCGGGAGAGACCCAGTACTTC. Translating it yields CASSIGSAGETQYF.

This clone was seen only once. The rearrangement joins TRBV27 to TRBJ2-5; 7 nucleotides match TRBD1. The V segment lost 5 bases and the J segment 4 bases; nucleotides outside the gene matches: 7. The CDR3 is 14 amino acids. From germline, CDR1 is MNHEY and CDR2 SMNVEV (reference sequence). The DNA of the CDR3 is TGTGCCAGCAGTCGCCGACAGGGTCTAGAGACCCAGTACTTC. It specifies CASSRRQGLETQYF.

The J gene is TRBJ1-5, the V gene TRBV29-1, with D tentatively TRBD1 (6 bases). V lost 8 bases to trimming and J lost 0 bases, with 20 bases between them. Per the germline V gene, CDR1 is SQVTM and CDR2 is ANQGSEA. The CDR3 sequence is 16 residues long. CDR3 sequence: CSSWTVSAPSNQPQHF. The CDR3 nucleotides are TGCAGCTCTTGGACAGTCTCCGCACCTAGCAATCAGCCCCAGCATTTT. The full variable domain, its missing parts supplied by reference TRBV29-1 and TRBJ1-5, is SAVISQKPSRDICQRGTSLTIQCQVDSQVTMMFWYRQQPGQSLTLIATANQGSEATYESGFVIDKFPISRPNLTFSTLTVSNMSPEDSSIYLCSSWTVSAPSNQPQHFGDGTRLSIL.

The genes are TRBV19 and TRBJ2-1; 10 bases align to TRBD1. Germline assignment: CDR1 LNHDA and CDR2 SQIVND (reference sequence). The CDR3 sequence is 15 residues long. V was clipped by 9 bases and J by 8 bases; unmatched bases: 13. The CDR3 DNA sequence: TGTGCCAGCCACCGCCGGGACAGGGGCCCCTATGAGCAGTTCTTC. This encodes CASHRRDRGPYEQFF.

The chain has TRBV10-3 and TRBJ1-1, with 9 bases lining up with TRBD1. Looked up from germline, CDR1 is ENHRY and CDR2 is SYGVKD. The V segment lost 4 bases and the J segment 4 bases; nucleotides outside the gene matches: 7. CDR3 length equals 15 residues. DNA of the CDR3: TGTGCCATCAGTGGGTCCGGGGACAGGGCCACTGAAGCTTTCTTT. Amino acid sequence: CAISGSGDRATEAFF.

The chain combines TRBV5-4 with TRBJ1-1; D perhaps matches TRBD1 (5 bases). Looked up from germline, CDR1 is SGHNT and CDR2 is YYREEE (reference sequence). CDR3 size: 14 residues. Trimming stripped 1 base from V and 3 bases from J, with 10 bases between. The CDR3 here is CASSLRGLDTEAFF. The DNA for the CDR3 is TGTGCCAGCAGCTTGCGGGGACTGGACACTGAAGCTTTCTTT.

Only one count was recorded for this clone. The genes are TRBV11-3 and TRBJ2-7; 10 bases are shared with TRBD2. Germline V gene data show CDR1 as SGHNT and CDR2 as YENEEA. The length of the CDR3 is 17 residues. Trimming removed 1 base from V and 3 bases from J; junction bases left unmatched: 9. In DNA form, the CDR3 reads TGTGCCAGCAGCTTAGCCCAGGTAGCGGGAGGAATCTACGAGCAGTACTTC. It is translated as CASSLAQVAGGIYEQYF.

This sequence joins TRBV30 and TRBJ2-5; 8 nucleotides match TRBD2. This CDR3 comprises 15 residues. Germline V CDR1 and CDR2: GTSNPN, SVGIG (reference sequence). V gave up 1 base and J gave up 4 bases; unmatched junction bases: 8. The CDR3 region has the DNA TGTGCCTGGAGTGGAAGCGGGAGCGTGTCAGAGACCCAGTACTTC. It specifies CAWSGSGSVSETQYF.